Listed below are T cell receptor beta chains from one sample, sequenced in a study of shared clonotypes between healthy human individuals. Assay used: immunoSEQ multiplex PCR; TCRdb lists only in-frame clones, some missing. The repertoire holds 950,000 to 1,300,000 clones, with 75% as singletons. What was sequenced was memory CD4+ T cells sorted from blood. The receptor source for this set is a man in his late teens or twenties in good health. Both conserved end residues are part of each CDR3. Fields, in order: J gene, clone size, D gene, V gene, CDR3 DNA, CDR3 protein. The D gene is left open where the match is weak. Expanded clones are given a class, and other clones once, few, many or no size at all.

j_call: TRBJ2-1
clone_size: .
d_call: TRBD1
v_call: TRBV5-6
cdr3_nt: TGTGCCAGCAGCCTGGACAGGGGGAGCTCCTACAATGAGCAGTTCTTC
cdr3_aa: CASSLDRGSSYNEQFF

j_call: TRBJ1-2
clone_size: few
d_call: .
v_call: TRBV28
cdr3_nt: TGTGCCAGCAGTTTAAATCGTCAGAACTATGGCTACACCTTC
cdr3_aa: CASSLNRQNYGYTF

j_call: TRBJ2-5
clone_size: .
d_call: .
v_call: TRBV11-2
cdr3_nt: TGTGCCAGCACCCCTAGAGAGACCCAGTACTTC
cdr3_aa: CASTPRETQYF

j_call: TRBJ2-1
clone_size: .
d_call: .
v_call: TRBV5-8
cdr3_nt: TGTGCCAGCAGCTTCGGCAGGAGCTCCTACAATGAGCAGTTCTTC
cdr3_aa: CASSFGRSSYNEQFF

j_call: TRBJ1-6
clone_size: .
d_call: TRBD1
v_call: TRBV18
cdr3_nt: TGTGCCAGCTCAGGGGACAGGAATTCACCCCTCCACTTT
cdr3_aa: CASSGDRNSPLHF

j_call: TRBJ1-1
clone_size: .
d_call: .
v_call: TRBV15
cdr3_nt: TGTGCCACCAGCAGAGATGTGAAGGGGGTTGAAGCTTTCTTT
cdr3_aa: CATSRDVKGVEAFF

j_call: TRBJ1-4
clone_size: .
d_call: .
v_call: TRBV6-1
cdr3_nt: TGTGCCAGCAGTGCATATAACAGGGTCGGCGAAAAACTGTTTTTT
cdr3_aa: CASSAYNRVGEKLFF

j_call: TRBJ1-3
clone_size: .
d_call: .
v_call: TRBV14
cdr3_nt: TGTGCCAGCAGCCAAGAACCTCGGCGGACGGGTTCTGGAAACACCATATATTTT
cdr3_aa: CASSQEPRRTGSGNTIYF

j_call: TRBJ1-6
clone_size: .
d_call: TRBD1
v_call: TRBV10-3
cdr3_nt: TGTGCCATGGGACAGGGGGTTTCTTCACCCCTCCACTTT
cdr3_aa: CAMGQGVSSPLHF

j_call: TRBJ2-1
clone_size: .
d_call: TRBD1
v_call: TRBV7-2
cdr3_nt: TGTGCCAGCAGCTTAGCGACAGGGCAAATCTCCTACAATGAGCAGTTCTTC
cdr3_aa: CASSLATGQISYNEQFF

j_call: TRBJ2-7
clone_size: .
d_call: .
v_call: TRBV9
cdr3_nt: TGTGCCAGCAGCGTAGATGACTACGAGCAGTACTTC
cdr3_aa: CASSVDDYEQYF

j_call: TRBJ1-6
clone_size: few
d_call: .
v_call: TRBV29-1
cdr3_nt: TGCAGCGTTGGACAGGAACTCAATTCACCCCTCCACTTT
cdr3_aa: CSVGQELNSPLHF

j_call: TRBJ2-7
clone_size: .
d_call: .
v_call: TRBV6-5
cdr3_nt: TGTGCCAGCAGTTACGCTCCCCTTACGCAGCAGTACTTC
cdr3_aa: CASSYAPLTQQYF

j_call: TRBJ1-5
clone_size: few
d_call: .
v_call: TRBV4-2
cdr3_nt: TGTGCCAGCAGCCGGCGTCCCCAGCATTTT
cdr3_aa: CASSRRPQHF

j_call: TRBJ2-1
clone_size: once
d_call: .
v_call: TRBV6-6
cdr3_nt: TGTGCCAGCAGCAAAGCCTACAATGAGCAGTTCTTC
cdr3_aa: CASSKAYNEQFF

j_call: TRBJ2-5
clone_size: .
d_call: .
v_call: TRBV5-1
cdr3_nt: TGCGCCAGCAGCTTGGGACTAGGGCAAGAGACCCAGTACTTC
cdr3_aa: CASSLGLGQETQYF

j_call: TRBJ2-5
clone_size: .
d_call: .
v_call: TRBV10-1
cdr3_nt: TGCGCCAGCAGTGGGACTACCGGGGGCGAGACCCAGTACTTC
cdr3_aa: CASSGTTGGETQYF

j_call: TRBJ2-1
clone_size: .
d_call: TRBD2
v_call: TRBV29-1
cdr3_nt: TGCAGCGTGGCGTTGGCCGGACTATCGGCGGGGACTAGCGGGAGAGGTGAGCAGTTCTTC
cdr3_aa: CSVALAGLSAGTSGRGEQFF

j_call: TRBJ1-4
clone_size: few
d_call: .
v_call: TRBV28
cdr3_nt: TGTGCCAGCAGTTTAAGGAACAGTTTGCCGTTTTTT
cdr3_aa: CASSLRNSLPFF

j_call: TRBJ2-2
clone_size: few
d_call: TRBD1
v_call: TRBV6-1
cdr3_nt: TGTGCCAGCAGTGAATCACAGGGGGCGCTTAGCGGGGAGCTGTTTTTT
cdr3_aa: CASSESQGALSGELFF

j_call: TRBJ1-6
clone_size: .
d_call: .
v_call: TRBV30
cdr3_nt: TGTGCCTGGAGCCTATCGGGGGGGGACTATAATTCACCCCTCCACTTT
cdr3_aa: CAWSLSGGDYNSPLHF

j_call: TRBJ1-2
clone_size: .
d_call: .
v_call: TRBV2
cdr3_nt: TGTGCCAGCAGGGAACGCACCGCAGACCCCTATGGCTACACCTTC
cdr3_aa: CASRERTADPYGYTF

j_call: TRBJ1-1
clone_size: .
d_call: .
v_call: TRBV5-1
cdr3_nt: TGCGCCAGCAACCTCGGGGCTCTGAACACTGAAGCTTTCTTT
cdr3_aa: CASNLGALNTEAFF

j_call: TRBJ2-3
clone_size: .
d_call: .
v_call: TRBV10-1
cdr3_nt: TGCGCCAGCAGAGAAGGGGGAAACACAGATACGCAGTATTTT
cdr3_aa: CASREGGNTDTQYF

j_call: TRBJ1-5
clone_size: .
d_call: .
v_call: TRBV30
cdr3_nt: TGTGCCTGGAAAGGCCAGGGTTTCCAGCCCCAGCATTTT
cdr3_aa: CAWKGQGFQPQHF

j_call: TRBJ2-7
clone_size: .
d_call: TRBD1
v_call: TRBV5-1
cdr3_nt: TGCGCCAGCAGACAAGGACAGGGCCCCTCCTACGAGCAGTACTTC
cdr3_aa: CASRQGQGPSYEQYF

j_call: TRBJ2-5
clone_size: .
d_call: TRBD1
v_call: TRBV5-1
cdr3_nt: TGCGCCAGCAGCCCACAAAACTACCGGAAGGGGGCCCAAGAGACCCAGTACTTC
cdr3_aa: CASSPQNYRKGAQETQYF

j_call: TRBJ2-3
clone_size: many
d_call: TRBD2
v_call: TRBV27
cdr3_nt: TGTGCCAGCAGTCCCATAGCGGGGGGTACGAATACGCAGTATTTT
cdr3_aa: CASSPIAGGTNTQYF

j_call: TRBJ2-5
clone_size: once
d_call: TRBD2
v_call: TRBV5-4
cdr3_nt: TGTGCCAGCAGCTTGAAGGGACTAGCGGGAAAAGAGACCCAGTACTTC
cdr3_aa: CASSLKGLAGKETQYF

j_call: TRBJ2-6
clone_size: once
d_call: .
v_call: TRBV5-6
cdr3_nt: TGTGCCAGCAGCTTGGTACAGGACCGAAGGGCCAACGTCCTGACTTTC
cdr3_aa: CASSLVQDRRANVLTF

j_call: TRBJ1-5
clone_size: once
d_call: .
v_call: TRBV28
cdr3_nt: TGTGCCAGCAGTTCCCTGATTTTACAGCCCCAGCATTTT
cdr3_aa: CASSSLILQPQHF

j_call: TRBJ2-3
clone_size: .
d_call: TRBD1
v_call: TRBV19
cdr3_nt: TGTGCCAGTAGTATGGGACAGGGGGCGACAGATACGCAGTATTTT
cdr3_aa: CASSMGQGATDTQYF

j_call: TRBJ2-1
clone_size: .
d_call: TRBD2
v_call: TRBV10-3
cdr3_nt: TGTGCCATCAGTGTAGGGACTACAAATGAGCAGTTCTTC
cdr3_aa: CAISVGTTNEQFF